Following are 6 T cell receptor beta chains from one sample sequenced in a study of blood T cell repertoires in COVID-19. Sequencing was performed with immunoSEQ multiplex PCR; in TCRdb, only in-frame clones are kept and a portion is missing. The top ten hold 7.5% to 10% of the sample, which has 40,000 or so clones, 70% to 90% seen once. Sequencing was carried out using peripheral blood. The source is a man aged 55 to 70 with active COVID-19.

The V and J genes are TRBV7-2 and TRBJ2-7, with 8 positions matching TRBD1. The V and J ends lost 6 bases and 3 bases, in that order; junction bases with no gene match: 16. The CDR3 has 17 amino acids. Germline V CDR1 and CDR2: SGHTA, FQGNSA. CDR3 amino acids: CASSLGPHTGGDYEQYF. For the CDR3, the DNA is TGTGCCAGCAGTCTAGGGCCCCACACAGGGGGAGACTACGAGCAGTACTTC.

The chain links TRBV10-3 to TRBJ2-7; no clear D gene. This CDR3 comprises 11 residues. Germline V gene data show CDR1 as ENHRY and CDR2 as SYGVKD. V was cut by 3 bases and J by 6 bases, with 6 bases left in between. CDR3 residues: CAISDGFEQYF. The CDR3 nucleotides are TGTGCCATCAGTGACGGTTTCGAGCAGTACTTC.

V gene TRBV6-5 combines with J gene TRBJ2-3; 7 bases are shared with TRBD1. The CDR3 is 14 residues long. V lost 10 bases, J lost 2 bases, and 9 bases stayed unmatched. Germline V gene data show CDR1 as MNHEY and CDR2 as SVGAGI. The CDR3 DNA reads TGTGCCACCAAGAAGGGGGCAAACACAGATACGCAGTATTTT. This translates into CATKKGANTDTQYF.

This clone was detected only once. The chain is built from TRBV9 and TRBJ2-5; tentative D call: TRBD1 (6 bases). The CDR3 length is 15 residues. CDR1 is SGDLS and CDR2 is YYNGEE in the germline V gene. The germline V and J ends were trimmed by 0 bases and 4 bases, with 13 bases remaining between them. CDR3 DNA: TGTGCCAGCAGCGTAGCGGCAGGGGCAATAGAGACCCAGTACTTC. This encodes CASSVAAGAIETQYF. The whole variable domain, filled in from reference TRBV9 and TRBJ2-5, reads DSGVTQTPKHLITATGQRVTLRCSPRSGDLSVYWYQQSLDQGLQFLIQYYNGEERAKGNILERFSAQQFPDLHSELNLSSLELGDSALYFCASSVAAGAIETQYFGPGTRLLVL.

The V and J genes are TRBV3-1 (or the pseudogene TRBV3-2) and TRBJ2-2; TRBD2 agrees at 11 bases. The CDR3 totals 18 residues. Trimming took 4 bases from V and 4 from J; bases not matched to a gene: 11. The germline CDR1 and CDR2 sequences are LGHDT and YNNKEL (reference sequence). The CDR3 sequence: CASSPSRLAGGRTGELFF. The CDR3 nucleotides are TGTGCCAGCAGCCCGAGCCGCCTAGCGGGAGGTCGCACCGGGGAGCTGTTTTTT.

V and J are TRBV19 and TRBJ1-1; TRBD1 is a possible D gene (5 bases). The germline V gene has CDR1 LNHDA and CDR2 SQIVND (reference sequence). V lost 4 bases and J 1 base, leaving 19 bases between the germline ends. The CDR3 has 17 amino acids. Written as DNA, the CDR3 is TGTGCCAGTAGTAGACTCCCAACACAGGTCCCGAACACTGAAGCTTTCTTT. Amino acid sequence: CASSRLPTQVPNTEAFF.